One and the same sample provided the 23 T cell receptor beta chains below, sequenced in a study of T cell responses to AZD1222 COVID-19 vaccine. Assay: immunoSEQ multiplex PCR; the TCRdb copy retains only in-frame clones and omits some. Counted here are about 190,000 clones, roughly nine tenths occurring once; the ten biggest clones make up 6.5% to 7%. The starting material was peripheral blood, obtained on day 0 of AZD1222 vaccination. The receptors here all came from an adult in good health.

To note about this clone: The junction does not match germline at one end; this may be a read error. J is TRBJ2-1 and V is TRBV10-3; 8 bases line up with TRBD1. Germline V gives CDR1 ENHRY, CDR2 SYGVKD. The CDR3 runs 13 residues. The CDR3 nucleotides are TGTGCCATCAGTGACGGCCCCCAGGGGGCCAGTATCTTC. Residues: CAISDGPQGASIF.

The chain uses TRBV5-1 and TRBJ2-7, with 7 nucleotides matching TRBD1. The CDR3 has 14 amino acids. CDR1 is SGHRS, CDR2 YFSETQ, per germline. The trim removed 0 bases at V and 2 bases at J, leaving 2 bases unmatched. CDR3 amino acids: CASSLGTGAYEQYV. CDR3 sequence (DNA): TGCGCCAGCAGCTTGGGGACAGGAGCCTACGAGCAGTACGTC.

The chain has TRBV7-9 and TRBJ1-5; TRBD1 might be the D (5 bases). The V end lost 1 base, the J end lost 1 base, and 11 bases lay between the germline ends. This CDR3 has 16 residues. Germline-derived CDR1 and CDR2 are SEHNR and FQNEAQ (reference sequence). DNA of the CDR3: TGTGCCAGCAGCTTAGGGGACGTTGGCAGCAATCAGCCCCAGCATTTT. Translation gives CASSLGDVGSNQPQHF.

The chain has TRBV5-4 and TRBJ1-1; unclear D gene. The V gene's germline CDR1 is SGHNT and CDR2 YYREEE (reference sequence). Trimming pared 7 bases from V and 1 base from J, leaving 14 bases between. The CDR3 extends over 14 amino acids. The CDR3 is CASQNDPPNTEAFF. The CDR3 coding sequence is TGTGCCAGCCAAAATGACCCCCCGAACACTGAAGCTTTCTTT.

The chain uses TRBV10-3 and TRBJ2-2; 13 bases are a match to TRBD2. Germline V lookup: CDR1 ENHRY, CDR2 SYGVKD. V gave up 9 bases and J gave up 2 bases; unmatched junction bases: 3. This CDR3 spans 15 amino acids. The CDR3: CAIRTSGGNTGELFF. The CDR3 DNA reads TGTGCCATTAGGACTAGCGGGGGAAACACCGGGGAGCTGTTTTTT.

The chain has TRBV9 and TRBJ2-1; 7 bases map to TRBD2. This CDR3 comprises 17 residues. V lost 3 bases to trimming and J lost 8 bases; unmatched junction nucleotides: 17. The germline CDR1 and CDR2 sequences are SGDLS and YYNGEE. The CDR3 bases are TGTGCCAGCAGCGAGCCCCCCTTCGCGGGGGTCTTCGATGAGCAGTTCTTC. Protein product: CASSEPPFAGVFDEQFF. The whole variable domain, remainder taken from reference TRBV9 and TRBJ2-1, is DSGVTQTPKHLITATGQRVTLRCSPRSGDLSVYWYQQSLDQGLQFLIQYYNGEERAKGNILERFSAQQFPDLHSELNLSSLELGDSALYFCASSEPPFAGVFDEQFFGPGTRLTVL.

CDR3 loop: CATSTGGVNRYGYTF. In DNA, the CDR3 is TGTGCCACCAGTACCGGCGGAGTAAATCGGTATGGCTACACCTTC. This rearrangement joins TRBV15 to TRBJ1-2; D is unclear. The germline CDR1 and CDR2 sequences are LNHNV and YYDKDF (reference sequence). V gave up 6 bases and J gave up 5 bases, with 19 bases separating them. The CDR3 totals 15 residues.

The CDR3, as DNA: TGCAGCGTTGAACCAGCGACTAGCGGGTCGATTGGAAAGACCCAGTACTTC. This codes for CSVEPATSGSIGKTQYF. The genes are TRBV29-1 and TRBJ2-5; 10 nucleotides agree with TRBD2. The CDR3 sequence is 17 residues long. J was trimmed by 6 bases and V by 2 bases; bases with no gene match: 15. From germline, CDR1 is SQVTM and CDR2 ANQGSEA.

The chain links TRBV6-5 to TRBJ1-4, with D uncertain. Trimming took off 3 bases at V and 8 bases at J, with 13 bases between the two ends. This CDR3 has 14 residues. Germline CDR1 MNHEY, CDR2 SVGAGI. In DNA form, the CDR3 reads TGTGCCAGCAGTTATGTCCGGGGAGGGGAAAAACTGTTTTTT. Translation: CASSYVRGGEKLFF.

This rearrangement joins TRBV12-3 or TRBV12-4 to TRBJ2-1; no definite D call. This CDR3 comprises 10 residues. V lost 3 bases and J lost 7, with 1 base in between. This chain's CDR3 is CASSLNEQFF. In DNA form, the CDR3 reads TGTGCCAGCAGTTTGAATGAGCAGTTCTTC.

The chain combines TRBV7-3 with TRBJ2-2; possibly TRBD1 or TRBD2 for D (5 bases each). Per germline, CDR1 SGHTA and CDR2 FQGTGA. Trimming removed 3 bases from V and 7 bases from J, with 21 bases in between. This CDR3 is 17 amino acids long. The chain's CDR3 is CASSFSEPGPQNGELFF. The CDR3 DNA follows: TGTGCCAGCAGCTTCTCGGAACCGGGGCCACAGAACGGGGAGCTGTTTTTT.

V is TRBV2 and J is TRBJ2-7; 7 positions match TRBD1. The CDR3 length is 14 residues. Trimming cost V 7 bases and J 4 bases; bases outside gene matches: 10. The germline V gene encodes CDR1 SNHLY and CDR2 FYNNEI. The chain's CDR3 is CASKLGQVGYEQYF. CDR3 DNA: TGTGCCAGCAAATTAGGACAGGTAGGGTACGAGCAGTACTTC.

The gene calls are TRBV5-1 and TRBJ1-4; D perhaps matches TRBD1 (6 bases). The germline V and J ends were trimmed by 4 bases and 1 base, with 11 bases remaining between them. The CDR3 loop spans 15 amino acids. CDR1 and CDR2 (germline): SGHRS, YFSETQ. The CDR3 nucleotides read TGCGCCAGCAGCCAAGAACAGGGAACTAATGAAAAACTGTTTTTT. Amino acids: CASSQEQGTNEKLFF.

V usage is TRBV11-3 and J usage is TRBJ2-2, with D possibly being TRBD1 (7 bases). V lost 4 bases to trimming and J lost 4 bases, with 22 bases between them. CDR3 length equals 18 residues. Germline V lookup: CDR1 SGHNT, CDR2 YENEEA. CDR3 bases: TGTGCCAGCAGCTACGCGCCCTGGAGGGGGCGGAGCACCGGGGAGCTGTTTTTT. Translation gives CASSYAPWRGRSTGELFF.

The chain combines TRBV6-5 with TRBJ2-1; 13 positions match TRBD2. Germline V gene lookup returns CDR1 MNHEY and CDR2 SVGAGI. This CDR3 spans 15 amino acids. The trim removed 5 bases at V and 8 bases at J, leaving 6 bases unmatched. In nucleotides, the CDR3 is TGTGCCAGCAGTCACGGACTAGCGGGGGTGGATGAGCAGTTCTTC. This gives the protein CASSHGLAGVDEQFF.

This rearrangement joins TRBV4-1 to TRBJ1-2; no clear D gene. This CDR3 region has 13 residues. Germline V gene sequence: CDR1 MGHRA, CDR2 YSYEKL. Trimming stripped 1 base from V and 0 bases from J, with 3 bases between. Here the CDR3 DNA reads TGCGCCAGCAGCCAAGTAGCTAACTATGGCTACACCTTC. Translated: CASSQVANYGYTF.

The rearrangement uses TRBV5-1 and TRBJ1-1; D call uncertain. The CDR3 length is 14 residues. Deletions cut 0 bases from V and 5 bases from J, with 11 bases between. CDR1 is SGHRS and CDR2 is YFSETQ in the germline V gene. CDR3 nucleotide sequence: TGCGCCAGCAGCTTGGAAGGTCGAGGGACTGAAGCTTTCTTT. Translating it yields CASSLEGRGTEAFF.

The chain links TRBV9 to TRBJ1-4; D is unclear. The CDR3 is made up of 14 amino acids. The V end was cut by 1 base, the J end by 2 bases, with 6 bases between. Germline CDR1 SGDLS, CDR2 YYNGEE. CDR3 nucleotides: TGTGCCAGCAGCGTAAAGGCTACTAATGAAAAACTGTTTTTT. Protein: CASSVKATNEKLFF.

The V gene is TRBV14, the J gene TRBJ1-2, with TRBD1 matching over 8 bases. The J segment lost 4 bases and the V segment lost 0 bases, leaving 7 bases of the junction unmatched. The germline V gene encodes CDR1 SGHDN and CDR2 FVKESK. CDR3 length equals 16 residues. Written as DNA, the CDR3 is TGTGCCAGCAGCCAAGACGCAGGGGGCAGGGTCTATGGCTACACCTTC. This translates into CASSQDAGGRVYGYTF. The full variable domain, its missing parts supplied by reference TRBV14 and TRBJ1-2, is EAGVTQFPSHSVIEKGQTVTLRCDPISGHDNLYWYRRVMGKEIKFLLHFVKESKQDESGMPNNRFLAERTGGTYSTLKVQPAELEDSGVYFCASSQDAGGRVYGYTFGSGTRLTVV.

The gene calls are TRBV7-9 and TRBJ2-1, with TRBD2 identical over 10 bases. CDR3 length equals 16 residues. CDR1 and CDR2 from the germline V gene are SEHNR and FQNEAQ (reference sequence). J was trimmed by 5 bases and V by 2 bases; bases with no gene match: 6. The CDR3 sequence: CASSLSAGGSDNEQFF. In nucleotides, the CDR3 is TGTGCCAGCAGCTTATCAGCGGGGGGGTCCGACAATGAGCAGTTCTTC.

This chain uses TRBV4-1 with TRBJ2-7; D might be TRBD1 (5 bases). Germline loops: CDR1 MGHRA, CDR2 YSYEKL. The CDR3 runs 13 residues. Trimming cost V 2 bases and J 3 bases, with 8 bases left between them. The CDR3 DNA is TGCGCCAGCAGCCAATCGACAGACTACGAGCAGTACTTC. The encoded protein is CASSQSTDYEQYF.

This clone was found once. This chain links TRBV11-2 with TRBJ2-1; D is tentatively TRBD1 or TRBD2 (5 bases each). The ends were cut back, 5 bases at V and 4 bases at J, with 15 bases in the middle. The CDR3 totals 15 residues. The germline CDR1 and CDR2 sequences are SGHAT and FQNNGV. The CDR3 sequence: CASSQWLEGYNEQFF. The CDR3 DNA follows: TGTGCCAGCAGCCAGTGGCTTGAGGGGTACAATGAGCAGTTCTTC.

The rearrangement joins TRBV7-9 to TRBJ1-4; no reliable D call. Germline assignment: CDR1 SEHNR and CDR2 FQNEAQ (reference sequence). V lost 0 bases, J lost 8 bases, and 7 bases lay in between. CDR3 size: 13 residues. The CDR3 is CASSLARVEKLFF. CDR3 sequence (DNA): TGTGCCAGCAGCTTAGCAAGAGTCGAAAAACTGTTTTTT.